These T cell receptor beta chains were read from a single sample in a study of T cell clones after liver transplantation. The assay was immunoSEQ multiplex PCR, and TCRdb's table has in-frame clones only and misses some. The data contain approximately 68,000 clones, about four fifths of them seen just once; the ten biggest clones take up about 0.64%. Source: CD4+ T cells from blood, taken before liver transplant. All receptors derive from a human donor who received a liver transplant. Each CDR3 is given with its conserved first and last residue. The order of the fields is D gene, clone size, J gene, V gene, CDR3 DNA, CDR3 protein. A D gene is named only where the DNA matches it firmly. Not every row has a clone size; where given, it reads once, few, many or a size class.

.	.	TRBJ2-1	TRBV6-1	TGTGCCAGCAGGCAACAGGGCGGGAATGAGCAGTTCTTC	CASRQQGGNEQFF
TRBD2	few	TRBJ2-2	TRBV7-9	TGTGCCAGCAGCGGCGGGAGGACGTTCGCGAACACCGGGGAGCTGTTTTTT	CASSGGRTFANTGELFF
.	.	TRBJ2-1	TRBV2	TGTGCCAGCAAATACTCAGGGAGCTCCTACAATGAGCAGTTCTTC	CASKYSGSSYNEQFF
.	.	TRBJ1-1	TRBV28	TGTGCCAGCACCCGAGGGGGTCCGAACACTGAAGCTTTCTTT	CASTRGGPNTEAFF
.	.	TRBJ2-1	TRBV11-2	TGTGCCAGCAGGGCCCCAGGGGGGCATGAGCAGTTCTTC	CASRAPGGHEQFF
.	.	TRBJ2-7	TRBV18	TGTGCCAGCTCACCACCCGGCGCCAGTTACGAGCAGTACTTC	CASSPPGASYEQYF
TRBD1	once	TRBJ1-5	TRBV7-2	TGTGCCAGCAGCTTAGATAGTGGGACAGCTTACCAGCCCCAGCATTTT	CASSLDSGTAYQPQHF
.	.	TRBJ2-3	TRBV5-4	TGTGCCAGCAGCCCCCAGGACAGCACAGATACGCAGTATTTT	CASSPQDSTDTQYF
TRBD1	once	TRBJ1-4	TRBV28	TGTGCCAGCAGTGGGCAGGGACAGGATTTTGAAAAACTGTTTTTT	CASSGQGQDFEKLFF
.	.	TRBJ1-1	TRBV9	TGTGCCAGCAGCGTAGGGAGGGGAGGTGTCACTGAAGCTTTCTTT	CASSVGRGGVTEAFF
.	.	TRBJ2-6	TRBV21-1	TGTGCCAGCAACGTTGAGGGGTGGACAAGATTCTCTGGGGCCAACGTCCTGACTTTC	CASNVEGWTRFSGANVLTF
.	.	TRBJ2-7	TRBV5-4	TGTGCCAGCAGCCCTACTAGGCCGGCGTACGAGCAGTACTTC	CASSPTRPAYEQYF
TRBD1	.	TRBJ1-1	TRBV9	TGTGCCAGCAGCGTTGGGGGACAGCCCTACGTTGAAGCTTTCTTT	CASSVGGQPYVEAFF
.	few	TRBJ1-3	TRBV28	TGTGCCAGCAGTTTCCGCCAAGGACTACGCCCCTCTGGAAACACCATATATTTT	CASSFRQGLRPSGNTIYF
.	few	TRBJ2-7	TRBV27	TGTGCCAGCACTCCAACAGGGGAGCGGGATTACTACGAGCAGTACTTC	CASTPTGERDYYEQYF
.	.	TRBJ1-1	TRBV6-1	TGTGCCAGCAGTCTCGAAAGGAACACTGAAGCTTTCTTT	CASSLERNTEAFF
.	.	TRBJ2-5	TRBV7-7	TGTGCCAGCAGCCCTAGCGTTGGGGTGGAGACCCAGTACTTC	CASSPSVGVETQYF
.	.	TRBJ1-2	TRBV9	TGTGCCAGCAGCGTAGCAGGGGAGTACTATGGCTACACCTTC	CASSVAGEYYGYTF
.	.	TRBJ1-2	TRBV9	TGTGCCAGCACCCCGCTGACAGCCTCCTATGGCTACACCTTC	CASTPLTASYGYTF
.	.	TRBJ2-3	TRBV19	TGTGCCAGTAGTATTAGGCGGAGCACAGATACGCAGTATTTT	CASSIRRSTDTQYF
.	.	TRBJ2-2	TRBV7-2	TGTGCCAGCAGCTTAGCACCCCTAGTCGGGGGGCGAGCGAACACCGGGGAGCTGTTTTTT	CASSLAPLVGGRANTGELFF
.	.	TRBJ2-7	TRBV20-1	TGCAGTGCCAGGGACGGCTACGAGCAGTACTTC	CSARDGYEQYF
TRBD1	once	TRBJ2-4	TRBV2	TGTGCCAGCAGTGATCCAGGGGGCCCCAAAAACATTCAGTACTTC	CASSDPGGPKNIQYF
TRBD1	.	TRBJ2-1	TRBV6-5	TGTGCCAGCAGCCTAAGGGGGCCCGGGAATGAGCAGTTCTTC	CASSLRGPGNEQFF
.	.	TRBJ2-2	TRBV5-1	TGCGCCAGCAGCTTGTACCAGGATCTAACCGGGGAGCTGTTTTTT	CASSLYQDLTGELFF
.	.	TRBJ2-1	TRBV7-9	TGTGCCAGCAGCTCCACATATTACCCGGCTTACAATGAGCAGTTCTTC	CASSSTYYPAYNEQFF
.	.	TRBJ2-3	TRBV5-1	TGCGCCAGCAGCTTAGGGTCAGCGTCCACAGATACGCAGTATTTT	CASSLGSASTDTQYF
.	.	TRBJ1-6	TRBV2	TGTGCCAGCAGTCCTGGACCCGGGGGAAATTCACCCCTCCACTTT	CASSPGPGGNSPLHF
TRBD1	.	TRBJ2-7	TRBV6-1	TGTGCCAGCAGTGAGTACGGGACAGGTTCCTACGAGCAGTACTTC	CASSEYGTGSYEQYF
.	.	TRBJ2-3	TRBV28	TGTGCCAGCAGTTTGCCCCTACTCGATACGCAGTATTTT	CASSLPLLDTQYF
.	.	TRBJ2-3	TRBV5-1	TGCGCCAGCAGGGAGGGATTCTATAGCACAGATACGCAGTATTTT	CASREGFYSTDTQYF
.	.	TRBJ2-7	TRBV6-6	TGTGCCAGCCGAAGCAGGACAGTCTCCTACGAGCAGTACTTC	CASRSRTVSYEQYF
.	few	TRBJ1-1	TRBV27	TGTGCCAGCAGTTTAAAAGGACCGCCGAACACTGAAGCTTTCTTT	CASSLKGPPNTEAFF
TRBD1	few	TRBJ1-2	TRBV2	TGTGCCAGCAGTCTCACAGGGGATATTAACTATGGCTACACCTTC	CASSLTGDINYGYTF
TRBD1	.	TRBJ2-7	TRBV7-2	TGTGCCAGCAGCTTAGCCCCGGGACAGGGAGCCGAGCAGTACTTC	CASSLAPGQGAEQYF
.	.	TRBJ2-5	TRBV7-8	TGTGCCAGCAGCCATACCAGCACCGGTAAAGAGACCCAGTACTTC	CASSHTSTGKETQYF
.	.	TRBJ1-2	TRBV7-2	TGTGCCAGCAGCAAGACCGGGTGGGAGTACGGCTACACCTTC	CASSKTGWEYGYTF
TRBD1	.	TRBJ1-5	TRBV4-3	TGCGCCAGCAGCTCGGGACAGTTCAATCAGCCCCAGCATTTT	CASSSGQFNQPQHF
.	.	TRBJ2-1	TRBV4-2	TGTGCCAGCAGCCAAGATATAAGTAGCTCCTACAATGAGCAGTTCTTC	CASSQDISSSYNEQFF